This T cell receptor (beta chain) is drawn from a study of CD4 and CD8 cells across lung adenocarcinoma regions. Donors had localized lung adenocarcinoma, a non-small cell lung cancer. The sample holds one count of this clonotype. TCRdb used MiXCR to reprocess the PCR reads, holding one entry per CDR3 protein. The table includes around 20,000 distinct CDR3 sequences, around 50% detected once. The CDR3 spans 14 residues. V lost 0 bases and J lost 6, with 12 bases in between. The germline gives CDR1 SGHRS, CDR2 YFSETQ. The source material was CD8+ T cells from the margin of a lung tumor. The chain has TRBV5-1 and TRBJ1-2; unclear D gene. The receptor comes from a male donor with lung adenocarcinoma. The CD4 and CD8 labels of this study may be unreliable. CDR3 loop: CASSLVFPADGYTF. The CDR3, as DNA: TGCGCCAGCAGCTTGGTGTTCCCAGCGGATGGCTACACCTTC.